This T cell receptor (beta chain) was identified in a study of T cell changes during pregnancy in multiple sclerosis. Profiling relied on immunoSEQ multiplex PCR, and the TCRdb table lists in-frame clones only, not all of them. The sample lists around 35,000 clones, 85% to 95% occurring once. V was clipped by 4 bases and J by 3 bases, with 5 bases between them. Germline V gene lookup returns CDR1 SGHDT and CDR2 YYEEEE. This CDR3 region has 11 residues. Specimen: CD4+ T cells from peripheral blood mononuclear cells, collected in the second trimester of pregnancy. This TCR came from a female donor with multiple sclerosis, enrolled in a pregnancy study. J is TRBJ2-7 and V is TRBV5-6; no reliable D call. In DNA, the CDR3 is TGTGCCAGCAGCCTCTACTACGAGCAGTACTTC. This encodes CASSLYYEQYF.